This record concerns one TCR beta chain sequence. Enrolment of Seattle patients took place during active infection, and they were followed longitudinally. The CDR3 is made up of 14 amino acids. Unmatched junction bases numbered 5, after V lost 1 base and J lost 7 bases. This sample was included in a study of blood T cell repertoires in COVID-19. Study-level background: Sample material is recorded as cDNA or gDNA derived from T cells, B-cell-depleted T cells, or PBMCs.

In the original processing: Amplifying reference gene primers gave estimates of nucleated cell counts. Sequencing was performed with immunoSEQ multiplex PCR; in TCRdb, only in-frame clones are kept and a portion is missing. The V and J calls and clone size are taken from that table; D and trimming were inferred from the DNA. The table shows 55,000 to 70,000 clones, with around 90% occurring only once. The chain links TRBV5-3 to TRBJ2-7, with 10 positions matching TRBD2. TRBV5-3 has ORF status, its function being uncertain. The sequence was obtained from a woman between 45 and 65 years old with COVID-19, enrolled during active disease. The specimen sequenced was peripheral blood. The CDR3 sequence: CARSLSGLAAEQYF. CDR3 DNA: TGTGCCAGAAGCTTGAGTGGACTAGCGGCTGAGCAGTACTTC.